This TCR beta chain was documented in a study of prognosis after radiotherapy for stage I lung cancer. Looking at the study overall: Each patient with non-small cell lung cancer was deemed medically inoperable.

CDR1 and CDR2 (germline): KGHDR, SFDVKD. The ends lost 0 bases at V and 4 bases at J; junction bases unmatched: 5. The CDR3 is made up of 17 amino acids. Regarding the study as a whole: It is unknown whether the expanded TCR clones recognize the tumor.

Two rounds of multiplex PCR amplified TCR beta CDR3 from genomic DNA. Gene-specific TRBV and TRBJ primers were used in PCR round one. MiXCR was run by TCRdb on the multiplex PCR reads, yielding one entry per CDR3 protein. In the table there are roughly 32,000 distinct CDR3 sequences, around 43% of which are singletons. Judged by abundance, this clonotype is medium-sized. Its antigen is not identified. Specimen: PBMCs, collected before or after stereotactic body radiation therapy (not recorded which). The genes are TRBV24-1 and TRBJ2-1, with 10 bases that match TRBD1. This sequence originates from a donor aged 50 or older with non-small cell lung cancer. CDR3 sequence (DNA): TGTGCCACCAGTGATTTGACCGAGGACAGGGGGTACAATGAGCAGTTCTTC. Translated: CATSDLTEDRGYNEQFF.